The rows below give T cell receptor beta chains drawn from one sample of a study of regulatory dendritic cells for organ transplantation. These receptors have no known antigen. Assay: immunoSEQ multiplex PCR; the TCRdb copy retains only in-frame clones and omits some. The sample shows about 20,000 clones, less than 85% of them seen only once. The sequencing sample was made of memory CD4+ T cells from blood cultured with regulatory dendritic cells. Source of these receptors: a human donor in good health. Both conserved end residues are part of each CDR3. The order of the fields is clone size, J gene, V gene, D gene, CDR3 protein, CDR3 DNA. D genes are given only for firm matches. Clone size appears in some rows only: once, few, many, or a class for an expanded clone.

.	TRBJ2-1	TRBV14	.	CASSQSTRFSFSWNFNEQFF	TGTGCCAGCAGCCAAAGTACACGGTTCAGTTTTTCTTGGAATTTCAATGAGCAGTTCTTC
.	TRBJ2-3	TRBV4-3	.	CASSQDPGTDTQYF	TGCGCCAGCAGCCAAGACCCGGGCACAGATACGCAGTATTTT
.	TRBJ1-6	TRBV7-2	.	CASSLISGLNSPLHF	TGTGCCAGCAGCTTAATCAGCGGGCTAAATTCACCCCTCCACTTT
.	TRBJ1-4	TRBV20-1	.	CSVPAWEKLFF	TGCAGTGTCCCCGCCTGGGAAAAACTGTTTTTT
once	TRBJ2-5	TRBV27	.	CASSPLAFLSETQYF	TGTGCCAGCAGTCCCTTAGCTTTCTTATCGGAGACCCAGTACTTC
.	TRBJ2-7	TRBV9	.	CASSVECHEQYF	TGTGCCAGCAGCGTAGAATGCCACGAGCAGTACTTC
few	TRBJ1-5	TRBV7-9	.	CASSYQRQPQHF	TGTGCCAGCAGCTACCAAAGACAGCCCCAGCATTTT
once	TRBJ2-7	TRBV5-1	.	CASSLGFQGDEQYF	TGCGCCAGCAGCTTGGGGTTTCAGGGCGACGAGCAGTACTTC
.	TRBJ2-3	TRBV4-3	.	CASSLRPGRGNTDTQYF	TGCGCCAGCAGCTTGCGACCGGGGAGGGGGAACACAGATACGCAGTATTTT
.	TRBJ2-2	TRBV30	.	CAWTVGGNTGELFF	TGTGCCTGGACCGTAGGCGGGAACACCGGGGAGCTGTTTTTT
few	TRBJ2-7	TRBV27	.	CASSRRDTLGEQYF	TGTGCCAGCAGCCGTCGGGACACCCTGGGGGAGCAGTACTTC
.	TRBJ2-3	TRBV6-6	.	CASNRGRVSTDTQYF	TGTGCCAGCAATAGGGGGAGGGTTAGCACAGATACGCAGTATTTT
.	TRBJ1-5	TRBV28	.	CASRAGGPSNQPQHF	TGTGCCAGCAGGGCCGGGGGGCCAAGCAATCAGCCCCAGCATTTT
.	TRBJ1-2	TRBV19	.	CASIGGLGDGYTF	TGTGCCAGTATTGGGGGGCTGGGGGATGGCTACACCTTC
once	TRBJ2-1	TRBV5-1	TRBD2	CASSLKREMHEQFF	TGCGCCAGCAGCTTGAAGCGGGAGATGCATGAGCAGTTCTTC
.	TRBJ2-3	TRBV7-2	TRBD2	CASSLDGIMLAGGTDTQYF	TGTGCCAGCAGCTTAGACGGTATAATGCTAGCGGGGGGGACAGATACGCAGTATTTT
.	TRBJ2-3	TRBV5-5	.	CASSLVERSTDTQYF	TGTGCCAGCAGCTTGGTCGAGAGGTCAACAGATACGCAGTATTTT
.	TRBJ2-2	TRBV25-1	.	CASSEPTPLSPGELFF	TGTGCCAGCAGTGAACCTACACCCCTCTCACCCGGGGAGCTGTTTTTT
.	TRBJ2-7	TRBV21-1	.	CASSKVWDYKNEQYF	TGTGCCAGCAGCAAAGTCTGGGACTACAAAAACGAGCAGTACTTC
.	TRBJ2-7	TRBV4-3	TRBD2	CASSQDPPAGAGYEQYF	TGCGCCAGCAGCCAAGACCCCCCGGCGGGAGCTGGCTACGAGCAGTACTTC
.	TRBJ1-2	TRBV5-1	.	CASSLEKGDGYTF	TGCGCCAGCAGCTTGGAAAAAGGGGACGGCTACACCTTC
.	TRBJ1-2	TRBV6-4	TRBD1	CASSADRASNYGYTF	TGTGCCAGCAGTGCCGACAGGGCCAGTAACTATGGCTACACCTTC
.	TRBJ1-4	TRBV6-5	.	CASSYSLNEKLFF	TGTGCCAGCAGTTACAGCCTTAATGAAAAACTGTTTTTT
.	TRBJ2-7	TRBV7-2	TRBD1	CASSSLGGQGHREQYF	TGTGCCAGCAGCTCCCTAGGGGGACAGGGTCACCGCGAGCAGTACTTC
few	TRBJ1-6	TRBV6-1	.	CASSAGPYNSPLHF	TGTGCCAGCAGCGCAGGACCCTATAATTCACCCCTCCACTTT